This TCR beta chain derives from a study of cytomegalovirus exposure and HLA in healthy donors. This CDR3 spans 16 amino acids. With V trimmed by 3 bases and J by 6 bases, 11 bases remained unmatched. CDR1 is SGHNT, CDR2 YYREEE, per germline (reference sequence). Primers: 60 Vbeta forward and 13 Jbeta reverse. Only in-frame clones appear in the TCRdb table, and some are missing; sequencing was by immunoSEQ multiplex PCR. In all, the sample yields tens of thousands of clones. The chain has TRBV5-4 and TRBJ2-7, with 11 nucleotides matching TRBD1. What was sequenced was PBMCs. The clonotype comes from a woman aged 60-75 years in good health and CMV-seronegative. CDR3 DNA: TGTGCCAGCAGCTCAGGACAGGGGGCGAGGTCTGGCGAGCAGTACTTC. It translates to CASSSGQGARSGEQYF.